This TCR beta chain was obtained from a study of human T cells and chemical hapten exposure. Germline lookup yields CDR1 LGHNA and CDR2 YSLEER. This CDR3 is 12 amino acids long. The V and J ends lost 3 bases and 3 bases respectively, with 4 bases between them. MiXCR was run by TCRdb on the RACE reads, yielding one entry per CDR3 protein. The data contain around 69,000 distinct CDR3 sequences, around 10% of them singletons. The time point is: patch test 1, 2 weeks after DPC sensitization. Treatment in this sample: therapeutic diphenylcyclopropenone sensitization with weekly scalp DPC. This clonotype was picked up many times.

The chain links TRBV4-3 to TRBJ2-3; no clear D. The material sequenced was whole blood, taken in connection with sensitization to the hapten diphenylcyclopropenone (DPC). The clonotype comes from a middle-aged woman with alopecia areata. Some clones in this sample may be carry-over from other donors' samples. The CDR3 loop reads CASSHGTDTQYF. CDR3 sequence (DNA): TGCGCCAGCAGCCACGGAACAGATACGCAGTATTTT.